These 32 T cell receptor beta chains originate from one sample sequenced in a study of OX40 agonist ivuxolimab in advanced cancers. Profiled with immunoSEQ multiplex PCR; TCRdb holds only in-frame clones, not every one. The sample comprises about 73,000 clones, over 80% of which are singletons, and about 0.53% rests with the top ten. Sequenced material: CD4+ or CD8+ T cells sorted from blood, taken in a trial of the OX40 agonist ivuxolimab. These receptors all stem from an adult with an advanced solid tumor such as melanoma, head and neck, liver or kidney cancer.

The rearrangement joins TRBV5-1 to TRBJ1-4; tentatively, D is TRBD1 (6 bases). CDR3 length equals 15 residues. Looked up from germline, CDR1 is SGHRS and CDR2 is YFSETQ. V was pared by 2 bases and J by 4 bases, with 12 bases between. Here the CDR3 DNA reads TGCGCCAGCAGCTTCAGCGGGACATTTAATGAAAAACTGTTTTTT. It specifies CASSFSGTFNEKLFF.

The chain uses TRBV30 and TRBJ1-6; TRBD1 agrees at 8 bases. CDR1 is GTSNPN and CDR2 is SVGIG in the germline V gene (reference sequence). V dropped 4 bases and J dropped 10; count of bases not matched to a gene: 9. This CDR3 has 14 residues. CDR3 nucleotide sequence: TGTGCCTGGACGCACCAGGGGGCAGCCTCACCCCTCCACTTT. Translated: CAWTHQGAASPLHF.

The chain is built from TRBV6-6 and TRBJ1-5, with unresolved D. Germline V gene sequence: CDR1 MNHNY, CDR2 SVGAGI (reference sequence). The length of the CDR3 is 15 residues. The V end was cut by 4 bases, the J end by 2 bases, with 12 bases between. The CDR3 DNA sequence: TGTGCCAGCAGTTGGACGGCCGGGGGCAATCAGCCCCAGCATTTT. It is translated as CASSWTAGGNQPQHF.

This clone was counted once. The chain uses TRBV5-1 and TRBJ1-1; D is perhaps TRBD1 (5 bases). Germline CDR1 reads SGHRS; CDR2 reads YFSETQ. The V end was cut by 4 bases, the J end by 7 bases, with 11 bases between. The CDR3 consists of 12 residues. The DNA of the CDR3 is TGCGCCAGCAGCCAACACGGGGGTGAAGCTTTCTTT. The encoded protein is CASSQHGGEAFF.

V usage is TRBV7-9 and J usage is TRBJ1-1, with D unclear. The CDR3 is made up of 11 amino acids. CDR1 is SEHNR and CDR2 is FQNEAQ in the germline V gene (reference sequence). Trimming removed 7 bases from V and 6 bases from J, with 9 bases in between. The chain's CDR3 is CASTEDAEAFF. The CDR3 region has the DNA TGTGCCAGCACCGAGGACGCTGAAGCTTTCTTT.

The chain links TRBV7-9 to TRBJ1-2; 8 bases fit TRBD1. CDR1 and CDR2 from the germline V gene are SEHNR and FQNEAQ (reference sequence). The CDR3 spans 13 residues. J gave up 11 bases and V 1 base, and 6 bases lay outside the gene matches. The CDR3, as DNA: TGTGCCAGCAGCTTAGGAACCCAGGGGGCTTACACCTTC. Translation gives CASSLGTQGAYTF.

Only a few counts were recorded for this clone. The chain is built from TRBV19 and TRBJ1-2; D call uncertain. The CDR3 covers 14 residues. The V and J ends lost 5 bases and 0 bases respectively, with 10 bases between them. Germline CDR1 is LNHDA and CDR2 is SQIVND (reference sequence). This chain's CDR3 is CASSPGRSNYGYTF. The DNA of the CDR3 is TGTGCCAGTAGTCCGGGCAGGTCTAACTATGGCTACACCTTC.

The table lists this clone with a few counts. The chain uses TRBV29-1 and TRBJ1-1; the D gene is possibly TRBD1 (6 bases). This CDR3 is built from 15 residues. Germline CDR1 reads SQVTM; CDR2 reads ANQGSEA. Trimming took 5 bases from V and 4 from J, leaving 20 bases between them. CDR3 DNA: TGCAGCGTTCGACAGGCCCTCCCGATGGGCACTGAAGCTTTCTTT. This encodes CSVRQALPMGTEAFF.

V and J are TRBV2 and TRBJ1-3; D possibly corresponds to TRBD1 (6 bases). The germline V gene has CDR1 SNHLY and CDR2 FYNNEI. The CDR3 contains 16 residues. Trimming removed 8 bases from V and 0 bases from J, with 17 bases in between. The CDR3 loop is CASGKDRTNSGNTIYF. The DNA of the CDR3 is TGTGCCAGCGGGAAGGACAGAACAAACTCTGGAAACACCATATATTTT. Variable domain in full (rest from reference TRBV2 and TRBJ1-3): EPEVTQTPSHQVTQMGQEVILRCVPISNHLYFYWYRQILGQKVEFLVSFYNNEISEKSEIFDDQFSVERPDGSNFTLKIRSTKLEDSAMYFCASGKDRTNSGNTIYFGEGSWLTVV.

By frequency in the sample, this clone is medium-sized. V usage is TRBV4-1 and J usage is TRBJ1-2, with D maybe TRBD1 (6 bases). V was clipped by 0 bases and J by 5 bases, with 16 bases between them. Germline CDR1 MGHRA, CDR2 YSYEKL. This CDR3 is 16 amino acids long. Written as DNA, the CDR3 is TGCGCCAGCAGCCAAGACGCTAGGACAGATCTATATGGCTACACCTTC. It yields the protein CASSQDARTDLYGYTF.

This chain connects TRBV4-1 to TRBJ2-3, with 9 bases identical to TRBD2. Germline V lookup: CDR1 MGHRA, CDR2 YSYEKL. The CDR3 has 14 amino acids. With 0 bases clipped from V and 10 bases from J, the junction kept 5 bases outside the gene matches. This CDR3 reads CASSQEPSGTAQYF. The CDR3 DNA sequence: TGCGCCAGCAGCCAAGAGCCTAGCGGGACCGCGCAGTATTTT.

This clone has a single count. V usage is TRBV30 and J usage is TRBJ1-1; no reliable D call. The V gene's germline CDR1 is GTSNPN and CDR2 SVGIG (reference sequence). V lost 5 bases, J lost 0 bases, and 10 bases lay in between. This CDR3 region has 13 residues. CDR3 in DNA: TGTGCCTGGGAGGGAGACATGAACACTGAAGCTTTCTTT. This gives the protein CAWEGDMNTEAFF.

The CDR3 region is CASSPSGRGGEQFF. CDR3 DNA: TGTGCCAGCAGCCCGAGCGGGAGAGGTGGTGAGCAGTTCTTC. V is TRBV7-2 and J is TRBJ2-1; 8 bases match TRBD2. V trimming: 5 bases; J trimming: 9 bases; junction bases outside the gene matches: 9. Germline CDR1 is SGHTA and CDR2 is FQGNSA. The CDR3 has 14 residues.

This chain connects TRBV20-1 to TRBJ1-2, with D maybe TRBD1 (5 bases). This CDR3 has 11 amino acids. Trimming took off 5 bases at V and 7 bases at J, with 11 bases between the two ends. Per germline, CDR1 DFQATT and CDR2 SNEGSKA (reference sequence). The CDR3 is CSAQEQGGYTF. For the CDR3, the DNA is TGCAGTGCTCAAGAGCAGGGTGGCTACACCTTC.

The V and J genes are TRBV7-2 and TRBJ2-7; 10 bases agree with TRBD1. V was pared by 1 base and J by 5 bases, with 2 bases of the junction left unmatched. Germline-derived CDR1 and CDR2 are SGHTA and FQGNSA. The CDR3 is made up of 14 amino acids. The CDR3 bases are TGTGCCAGCAGCTTAGACGGGACAGGGGACGAGCAGTACTTC. This gives the protein CASSLDGTGDEQYF.

This chain joins TRBV10-3 and TRBJ2-7; TRBD2 aligns across 12 bases. The junction had 8 bases not matched to a gene; V was cut back by 0 bases and J by 5 bases. Germline values: CDR1 ENHRY, CDR2 SYGVKD. The CDR3 has 17 residues. The DNA of the CDR3 is TGTGCCATCAGTGAGTCTTTCCTAGCGGGAGGGCCGAACGAGCAGTACTTC. Its translation is CAISESFLAGGPNEQYF.

The chain employs TRBV30 and TRBJ1-2, with D uncertain. This CDR3 is 14 amino acids long. CDR1 GTSNPN and CDR2 SVGIG come from the germline V gene (reference sequence). The V end was cut by 4 bases, the J end by 4 bases, with 16 bases between. CDR3 in DNA: TGTGCCTGGATGAGAAGGGCCGGGCGCTATGGCTACACCTTC. The encoded protein is CAWMRRAGRYGYTF.

The gene calls are TRBV28 and TRBJ2-1; 7 nucleotides align to TRBD1. V lost 7 bases to trimming and J lost 0 bases; unmatched junction nucleotides: 3. Germline V gives CDR1 MDHEN, CDR2 SYDVKM. CDR3 size: 14 residues. CDR3 DNA sequence: TGTGCCAGCAAGGGGGACAGCTCCTACAATGAGCAGTTCTTC. The encoded protein is CASKGDSSYNEQFF. The variable domain in full, completed from reference TRBV28 and TRBJ2-1, reads DVKVTQSSRYLVKRTGEKVFLECVQDMDHENMFWYRQDPGLGLRLIYFSYDVKMKEKGDIPEGYSVSREKKERFSLILESASTNQTSMYLCASKGDSSYNEQFFGPGTRLTVL.

V is TRBV9 and J is TRBJ2-5; possibly TRBD2 for D (6 bases). V was shortened by 0 bases and J by 2 bases, with 8 bases between the two germline ends. CDR1 and CDR2 (germline): SGDLS, YYNGEE. CDR3 size: 14 residues. The CDR3 loop is CASSVGGVQETQYF. The CDR3 DNA is TGTGCCAGCAGCGTAGGGGGGGTTCAAGAGACCCAGTACTTC.

The chain links TRBV7-9 to TRBJ2-7, with a tentative D call TRBD2 (6 bases). The CDR3 sequence is 14 residues long. Germline values: CDR1 SEHNR, CDR2 FQNEAQ (reference sequence). The V gene lost 3 bases and the J gene lost 2 bases, with 11 bases spanning the gap. CDR3 sequence: CASSFSGRTYEQYF. CDR3 sequence (DNA): TGTGCCAGCAGCTTTAGCGGCCGGACCTACGAGCAGTACTTC.

CDR3 sequence: CSAVRGDTQYF. CDR3 nucleotide sequence: TGCAGTGCTGTCAGGGGTGATACGCAGTATTTT. This chain uses TRBV20-1 with TRBJ2-3; D possibly corresponds to TRBD1 (6 bases). The ends were cut back, 5 bases at V and 6 bases at J, with 9 bases in the middle. The V gene's germline CDR1 is DFQATT and CDR2 SNEGSKA (reference sequence). The CDR3 covers 11 residues.

The chain carries TRBV9 and TRBJ2-1; tentatively, D is TRBD2 (8 bases). Trimming removed 2 bases at V and 0 bases at J, with 15 bases between. Germline CDR1 is SGDLS and CDR2 is YYNGEE. This CDR3 region has 17 residues. In DNA form, the CDR3 reads TGTGCCAGCAGCGTTTTAGCGGGGACAGTCTCCTACAATGAGCAGTTCTTC. Translated, it gives CASSVLAGTVSYNEQFF.

In this sample, this clone turned up once. The chain couples TRBV2 to TRBJ2-1; 7 bases are shared with TRBD2. This CDR3 comprises 15 residues. Germline trimming cut 0 bases from V and 6 bases from J; bases unmatched to any gene: 5. Germline CDR1 and CDR2: SNHLY and FYNNEI. CDR3 amino acids: CASSEASLASNEQFF. CDR3 nucleotides: TGTGCCAGCAGTGAAGCGTCACTAGCGTCCAATGAGCAGTTCTTC.

The CDR3: CASSEYLIPQNSFF. The CDR3 DNA follows: TGTGCCAGCAGTGAATACCTCATACCCCAGAATTCTTTCTTT. This chain uses TRBV25-1 with TRBJ1-1; D not resolved. The CDR3 totals 14 residues. Trimming left V 0 bases short and J 12 bases short, with 17 bases between. The germline V gene has CDR1 MGHDK and CDR2 SYGVNS. The entire variable domain, with the rest obtained from reference TRBV25-1 and TRBJ1-1, is as follows: EADIYQTPRYLVIGTGKKITLECSQTMGHDKMYWYQQDPGMELHLIHYSYGVNSTEKGDLSSESTVSRIRTEHFPLTLESARPSHTSQYLCASSEYLIPQNSFFGQGTRLTVV.

J is TRBJ2-5 and V is TRBV9; 10 nucleotides line up with TRBD2. The J call may be wrong; the DNA end is better matched by TRBJ2-7. Germline CDR1 and CDR2: SGDLS and YYNGEE. This CDR3 comprises 14 residues. The CDR3 nucleotides read TGTGCCAGCAGCAAAAGCGGGAGGGCCATCGAGCAGTACTTC. This translates into CASSKSGRAIEQYF.

The CDR3 reads CASSLYGGNTIYF. For the CDR3, the DNA is TGTGCCAGCAGCTTATATGGTGGAAACACCATATATTTT. This chain links TRBV7-9 with TRBJ1-3, with D unresolved. Trimming removed 2 bases at V and 3 bases at J, with 5 bases between. This CDR3 comprises 13 residues. Germline CDR1 reads SEHNR; CDR2 reads FQNEAQ (reference sequence).

CDR3 loop: CASSSPRTGGWGAFF. DNA for the CDR3: TGTGCCAGTAGTTCCCCCAGGACAGGGGGCTGGGGGGCTTTCTTT. V gene TRBV19 combines with J gene TRBJ1-1; TRBD1 agrees at 11 bases. The germline V gene has CDR1 LNHDA and CDR2 SQIVND (reference sequence). The trim removed 5 bases at V and 11 bases at J, leaving 13 bases unmatched. The CDR3 length is 15 residues.

The DNA for the CDR3 is TGTGCCAGCATCTATCGGGACCGGGGTTGGTATGAGCAGTTCTTC. This codes for CASIYRDRGWYEQFF. This chain links TRBV2 with TRBJ2-1, with D perhaps assigned TRBD1 or TRBD2 (5 bases each). V lost 7 bases, J lost 8 bases, and 21 bases lay in between. Germline CDR1 is SNHLY and CDR2 is FYNNEI. The CDR3 sequence is 15 residues long.

V and J are TRBV5-6 and TRBJ2-4, with no clear D. The CDR3 extends over 14 amino acids. V was pared by 3 bases and J by 4 bases, with 11 bases between. The germline V gene encodes CDR1 SGHDT and CDR2 YYEEEE. CDR3 sequence (DNA): TGTGCCAGCAGCTACCCAGTACAGAAAAACATTCAGTACTTC. This encodes CASSYPVQKNIQYF.

This chain uses TRBV4-1 with TRBJ2-1; D not certain. V was clipped by 2 bases and J by 0 bases, with 11 bases between them. Germline CDR1 and CDR2: MGHRA and YSYEKL. The length of the CDR3 is 16 residues. The CDR3 DNA sequence: TGCGCCAGCAGCCAATATCTACAACTCTCCTACAATGAGCAGTTCTTC. It codes for CASSQYLQLSYNEQFF.

The chain recombines TRBV10-2 with TRBJ2-1; 8 bases match TRBD2. Trimming cost V 9 bases and J 5 bases; bases outside gene matches: 9. The CDR3 is made up of 14 amino acids. The germline V gene encodes CDR1 WSHSY and CDR2 SAAADI. This CDR3 is CASIPGLEHNEQFF. The CDR3 bases are TGCGCCAGTATCCCGGGACTAGAGCACAATGAGCAGTTCTTC.

This clone was counted a single time. This chain links TRBV29-1 with TRBJ2-7; 8 positions match TRBD1. V shed 4 bases, J shed 5 bases, and the junction held 7 bases outside the gene matches. This CDR3 is built from 13 residues. Germline CDR1 reads SQVTM; CDR2 reads ANQGSEA. The CDR3 loop is CSVGQGKFHEQYF. In DNA form, the CDR3 reads TGCAGCGTTGGACAGGGGAAGTTCCACGAGCAGTACTTC.